Each of the 17 T cell receptor beta chains below was sequenced from the same sample in a study of shared clonotypes between healthy human individuals. Some clones are missing from TCRdb's copy, which holds only in-frame ones; the method was immunoSEQ multiplex PCR. The repertoire holds about 1.1 million clones, approximately 80% seen once, with about 0.52% in the top ten. The sequencing input was memory CD4+ T cells from PBMCs. Subset specified: CD45RA-negative fraction. These receptors all stem from a man younger than 35 in good health. Some clones in this sample may be carry-over from other donors' samples.

In this sample, this clone turned up a few times. The chain's CDR3 is CASSPRGRMTQYF. In nucleotides, the CDR3 is TGTGCCAGCAGTCCCCGAGGCCGCATGACCCAGTACTTC. The chain couples TRBV28 to TRBJ2-5, with D unclear. The germline gives CDR1 MDHEN, CDR2 SYDVKM. The CDR3 is made up of 13 amino acids. V lost 5 bases and J 7 bases, leaving 14 bases between the germline ends.

The sample holds many counts of this clone. This sequence joins TRBV28 and TRBJ1-1; D unresolved. The CDR3 is 14 amino acids. With 2 bases removed from V and 0 bases from J, the gap between germline ends came to 7 bases. Per the germline V gene, CDR1 is MDHEN and CDR2 is SYDVKM. CDR3 residues: CASSLRRVNTEAFF. CDR3 nucleotides: TGTGCCAGCAGTTTACGGAGGGTGAACACTGAAGCTTTCTTT.

This clone was seen a single time. This chain connects TRBV18 to TRBJ2-3; D is undetermined. CDR3 length equals 12 residues. Trimming stripped 4 bases from V and 8 bases from J, with 10 bases between. Germline V gene data show CDR1 as KGHSH and CDR2 as LQKENI. CDR3 nucleotide sequence: TGTGCCAGCTCACTGGAACCCATTACGCAGTATTTT. Translation: CASSLEPITQYF.

Worth noting for this clone: The sample holds other DNA sequences that translate to the same CDR3. The rearrangement links TRBV2 to TRBJ2-1; D possibly corresponds to TRBD2 (5 bases). The CDR3 totals 11 residues. The V end lost 9 bases, the J end lost 4 bases, and 7 bases lay between the germline ends. Germline CDR1 and CDR2: SNHLY and FYNNEI. In nucleotides, the CDR3 is TGTGCCAGTACTAGTTACAATGAGCAGTTCTTC. Translating it yields CASTSYNEQFF.

V and J are TRBV19 and TRBJ2-1; 11 bases are shared with TRBD2. This CDR3 is built from 14 residues. V was clipped by 6 bases and J by 11 bases; unmatched bases: 9. The germline V gene encodes CDR1 LNHDA and CDR2 SQIVND (reference sequence). CDR3: CASRVSSGRAKQFF. CDR3 coding DNA: TGTGCCAGTAGGGTCAGTAGCGGGAGGGCAAAGCAGTTCTTC.

The J gene is TRBJ2-1, the V gene TRBV27, with 8 bases lining up with TRBD2. The CDR3 loop spans 16 amino acids. Germline V gene lookup returns CDR1 MNHEY and CDR2 SMNVEV (reference sequence). The trim removed 7 bases at V and 7 bases at J, leaving 15 bases unmatched. CDR3 loop: CASISTGAGVVNEQFF. Here the CDR3 DNA reads TGTGCCAGCATCTCGACGGGAGCGGGAGTGGTGAATGAGCAGTTCTTC.

The CDR3 spells CATNPRSGPSSSGANVLTF. The CDR3 nucleotides read TGTGCCACAAACCCCCGCTCAGGCCCTTCTAGCTCTGGGGCCAACGTCCTGACTTTC. The J gene is TRBJ2-6, the V gene TRBV15, with D unclear. CDR1 is LNHNV, CDR2 YYDKDF, per germline (reference sequence). CDR3 length: 19 amino acids. V gave up 9 bases and J gave up 0 bases, with 24 bases separating them. The whole variable domain, filled in from reference TRBV15 and TRBJ2-6, reads DAMVIQNPRYQVTQFGKPVTLSCSQTLNHNVMYWYQQKSSQAPKLLFHYYDKDFNNEADTPDNFQSRRPNTSFCFLDIRSPGLGDTAMYLCATNPRSGPSSSGANVLTFGAGSRLTVL.

The rearrangement joins TRBV7-9 to TRBJ2-3; D is possibly TRBD1 (6 bases). Germline assignment: CDR1 SEHNR and CDR2 FQNEAQ (reference sequence). The CDR3 sequence is 15 residues long. V lost 3 bases, J lost 1 base, and 11 bases lay in between. CDR3 nucleotide sequence: TGTGCCAGCAGCTTTAGGGACATTCGCACAGATACGCAGTATTTT. Protein sequence: CASSFRDIRTDTQYF.

CDR3 residues: CASSAAGQTYNEQFF. DNA for the CDR3: TGTGCCAGCAGCGCAGCGGGACAAACATACAATGAGCAGTTCTTC. J is TRBJ2-1 and V is TRBV2; maybe TRBD2 (7 bases). The CDR3 has 15 amino acids. The germline V and J ends were trimmed by 6 bases and 4 bases, with 16 bases remaining between them. Germline V gene data show CDR1 as SNHLY and CDR2 as FYNNEI.

This clone was seen just once. This chain connects TRBV7-2 to TRBJ2-7; 8 nucleotides match TRBD1. The V and J ends lost 5 bases and 10 bases, in that order; junction bases with no gene match: 7. CDR1 SGHTA and CDR2 FQGNSA come from the germline V gene. The length of the CDR3 is 12 residues. The CDR3 loop is CASSQGARGQYF. CDR3 nucleotide sequence: TGTGCCAGCAGCCAGGGGGCCCGAGGTCAGTACTTC.

This clone was observed a few times. The rearrangement uses TRBV28 and TRBJ2-2; the match to TRBD2 covers 16 bases. CDR3 size: 14 residues. Germline V lookup: CDR1 MDHEN, CDR2 SYDVKM. V lost 11 bases to trimming and J lost 7 bases; unmatched junction nucleotides: 4. The CDR3 DNA is TGTGCCTTGGGGACTAGCGGGAGGGGCGGGGAGCTGTTTTTT. This codes for CALGTSGRGGELFF.

The V and J genes are TRBV28 and TRBJ1-1, with D uncertain. CDR3 length: 13 residues. V was shortened by 8 bases and J by 5 bases, with 15 bases between the two germline ends. Germline V CDR1 and CDR2: MDHEN, SYDVKM. The CDR3 region has the DNA TGTGCCAGCCTCCGGGTCGGGTTTACTGAAGCTTTCTTT. Translation: CASLRVGFTEAFF.

This clone was recorded at least ten times. V and J are TRBV2 and TRBJ1-1; D is perhaps TRBD1 (6 bases). The V end was cut by 9 bases, the J end by 0 bases, with 17 bases between. CDR3 length equals 15 residues. Germline CDR1 reads SNHLY; CDR2 reads FYNNEI. CDR3 nucleotides: TGTGCCAGGGGAAGGGTTCAGGGGATGAACACTGAAGCTTTCTTT. Amino acid sequence: CARGRVQGMNTEAFF.

The V and J genes are TRBV4-1 and TRBJ2-4, with D perhaps TRBD2 (6 bases). Germline V gives CDR1 MGHRA, CDR2 YSYEKL. V lost 6 bases, J lost 5 bases, and 23 bases lay in between. The CDR3 has 17 amino acids. In DNA, the CDR3 is TGCGCCAGCAGTTACCGTGAGTTGGGGGGTACTGAAAACATTCAGTACTTC. It encodes CASSYRELGGTENIQYF.

This clone was seen many times. Different DNA sequences within this sample yield the same CDR3. The chain is built from TRBV11-2 and TRBJ1-1; D remains unclear. The germline gives CDR1 SGHAT, CDR2 FQNNGV. The length of the CDR3 is 15 residues. V lost 1 base to trimming and J lost 2 bases, with 11 bases between them. CDR3 nucleotide sequence: TGTGCCAGCAGCTTAGTCCCGGGCCCTAACACTGAAGCTTTCTTT. Its translation is CASSLVPGPNTEAFF. Based on the CDR3 plus reference TRBV11-2 and TRBJ1-1, the full variable domain is EAGVAQSPRYKIIEKRQSVAFWCNPISGHATLYWYQQILGQGPKLLIQFQNNGVVDDSQLPKDRFSAERLKGVDSTLKIQPAKLEDSAVYLCASSLVPGPNTEAFFGQGTRLTVV.

The V call is TRBV5-1, the J call TRBJ2-6; D remains unclear. Trimming took off 7 bases at V and 0 bases at J, with 8 bases between the two ends. Germline loops: CDR1 SGHRS, CDR2 YFSETQ. There are 14 residues in the CDR3. This chain's CDR3 is CASGDASGANVLTF. Here the CDR3 DNA reads TGCGCCAGCGGAGACGCCTCTGGGGCCAACGTCCTGACTTTC.

The chain couples TRBV25-1 to TRBJ1-1, with a tentative D call TRBD1 (5 bases). CDR3 size: 16 residues. V lost 2 bases to trimming and J lost 4 bases, with 17 bases between them. Germline V gene data show CDR1 as MGHDK and CDR2 as SYGVNS. DNA for the CDR3: TGTGCCAGCAGTGAAGAGGGGAGGGGTTCCGGCACTGAAGCTTTCTTT. Translation gives CASSEEGRGSGTEAFF.